Following are 20 T cell receptor beta chains from one sample sequenced in a study of blood T cell repertoires in COVID-19. Profiling relied on immunoSEQ multiplex PCR, and the TCRdb table lists in-frame clones only, not all of them. The sample lists approximately 200,000 clones, approximately 80% occurring once. The sample was peripheral blood. Every receptor here comes from a human donor with acute or convalescent COVID-19. The donor label of this sample is uncertain.

With respect to this clone: In the same sample, other DNA sequences code for this CDR3. The rearrangement uses TRBV30 and TRBJ2-4; maybe TRBD2 (5 bases). CDR1 and CDR2 (germline): GTSNPN, SVGIG (reference sequence). This CDR3 spans 14 amino acids. Trimming took off 2 bases at V and 0 bases at J, with 8 bases between the two ends. CDR3 protein: CAWSRDLAKNIQYF. CDR3 bases: TGTGCCTGGAGTCGGGATTTAGCCAAAAACATTCAGTACTTC.

CDR3 protein: CASREREVTDTQYF. The CDR3 bases are TGTGCCAGCAGGGAGCGGGAGGTCACAGATACGCAGTATTTT. This chain connects TRBV5-4 to TRBJ2-3, with 9 nucleotides matching TRBD2. V lost 5 bases, J lost 2 bases, and 3 bases stayed unmatched. The CDR3 covers 14 residues. Per the germline V gene, CDR1 is SGHNT and CDR2 is YYREEE (reference sequence).

V is TRBV6-6 and J is TRBJ2-5; D not certain. This CDR3 region has 13 residues. V lost 8 bases to trimming and J lost 1 base, with 11 bases between them. CDR1 is MNHNY and CDR2 is SVGAGI in the germline V gene (reference sequence). The CDR3 nucleotides are TGTGCCAGCGACGGCGGAAGCCAAGAGACCCAGTACTTC. Protein product: CASDGGSQETQYF.

V and J are TRBV11-2 and TRBJ1-1; weak D call: TRBD1 (6 bases). CDR3 length: 13 residues. V lost 10 bases, J lost 0 bases, and 12 bases lay in between. Germline values: CDR1 SGHAT, CDR2 FQNNGV. CDR3 DNA sequence: TGTGCCACCTCCGGACAGATGAACACTGAAGCTTTCTTT. Protein product: CATSGQMNTEAFF.

V gene TRBV27 combines with J gene TRBJ2-7, with D possibly TRBD1 on 6 matching bases. Trimming stripped 3 bases from V and 4 bases from J, with 16 bases between. Germline lookup yields CDR1 MNHEY and CDR2 SMNVEV (reference sequence). The CDR3 extends over 15 amino acids. The CDR3 DNA reads TGTGCCAGCAGTTTGGCGGCAGGGGCGAGATACGAGCAGTACTTC. This encodes CASSLAAGARYEQYF.

The rearrangement joins TRBV7-2 to TRBJ1-3; no clear D. V lost 1 base to trimming and J lost 1 base, with 8 bases between them. CDR3 length equals 15 residues. The V gene's germline CDR1 is SGHTA and CDR2 FQGNSA. The CDR3 sequence is CASSLGVTSGNTIYF. The DNA of the CDR3 is TGTGCCAGCAGCTTAGGTGTGACTTCTGGAAACACCATATATTTT.

The rearrangement links TRBV27 to TRBJ2-7; 14 bases line up with TRBD2. The trim removed 6 bases at V and 6 bases at J, leaving 4 bases unmatched. The CDR3 has 14 residues. Looked up from germline, CDR1 is MNHEY and CDR2 is SMNVEV (reference sequence). CDR3 bases: TGTGCCAGCAGGACCGGGACTAGCGGGAGCGAGCAGTACTTC. Amino acids: CASRTGTSGSEQYF.

V gene TRBV29-1 combines with J gene TRBJ1-1; D is uncertain. Per germline, CDR1 SQVTM and CDR2 ANQGSEA. V lost 2 bases and J 0 bases, leaving 7 bases between the germline ends. The CDR3 has 13 residues. In nucleotides, the CDR3 is TGCAGCGTTGAACCGTCAGTGAACACTGAAGCTTTCTTT. Encoded protein: CSVEPSVNTEAFF.

Many counts were recorded for this clone. The chain carries TRBV2 and TRBJ2-2; 10 bases map to TRBD1. Germline loops: CDR1 SNHLY, CDR2 FYNNEI. Trimming cost V 6 bases and J 6 bases; bases outside gene matches: 4. The CDR3 runs to 14 residues. The CDR3 reads CASRGQGYSGELFF. The CDR3 DNA sequence: TGTGCCAGCAGGGGACAGGGGTATTCCGGGGAGCTGTTTTTT.

The gene calls are TRBV24-1 and TRBJ2-1; D unclear. The CDR3 runs 13 residues. V was cut by 8 bases and J by 2 bases, with 9 bases left in between. The germline V gene encodes CDR1 KGHDR and CDR2 SFDVKD. The CDR3 region has the DNA TGTGCCACCACTGGTTGGCCCTACAATGAGCAGTTCTTC. It codes for CATTGWPYNEQFF.

Remarks on this clone: Other DNA variants within this sample encode the same CDR3. The chain joins TRBV3-1 (or the pseudogene TRBV3-2) to TRBJ1-3; a possible D gene is TRBD1 (5 bases). V was shortened by 4 bases and J by 2 bases, with 6 bases between the two germline ends. The CDR3 is 13 residues long. The germline CDR1 and CDR2 sequences are LGHDT and YNNKEL (reference sequence). Here the CDR3 DNA reads TGTGCCAGCAGCCCGACAGCTGGAAACACCATATATTTT. Its translation: CASSPTAGNTIYF.

In this sample, this clone turned up a few times. The chain carries TRBV28 and TRBJ1-3; D not resolved. There are 14 residues in the CDR3. CDR1 is MDHEN, CDR2 SYDVKM, per germline. The V end lost 3 bases, the J end lost 4 bases, and 10 bases lay between the germline ends. The CDR3 DNA reads TGTGCCAGCAGTTTTGGAGGGAGGGGAAACACCATATATTTT. Translating gives CASSFGGRGNTIYF.

The genes are TRBV30 and TRBJ2-7; perhaps TRBD2 as D (6 bases). The CDR3 has 12 amino acids. Germline-derived CDR1 and CDR2 are GTSNPN and SVGIG (reference sequence). Deletions cut 6 bases from V and 4 bases from J, with 13 bases between. This chain's CDR3 is CACGSGKYEQYF. As DNA, the CDR3 is TGTGCCTGCGGTAGCGGCAAATACGAGCAGTACTTC.

The rearrangement uses TRBV11-2 and TRBJ2-7, with D hard to call. V was pared by 2 bases and J by 3 bases, with 5 bases between. The CDR3 consists of 12 residues. CDR1 is SGHAT, CDR2 FQNNGV, per germline. CDR3 loop: CASSLFRYEQYF. The CDR3 nucleotides read TGTGCCAGCAGCTTATTCCGCTACGAGCAGTACTTC.

The chain links TRBV5-1 to TRBJ1-3; unclear D gene. The CDR3 extends over 15 amino acids. The V gene's germline CDR1 is SGHRS and CDR2 YFSETQ. The V end lost 3 bases, the J end lost 0 bases, and 10 bases lay between the germline ends. CDR3 sequence (DNA): TGCGCCAGCAGCTCAGAGGGCATCTCTGGAAACACCATATATTTT. Amino acids: CASSSEGISGNTIYF.

The chain joins TRBV10-3 to TRBJ2-7; 9 positions agree with TRBD1. Germline V CDR1 and CDR2: ENHRY, SYGVKD. The junction had 7 bases not matched to a gene; V was cut back by 10 bases and J by 6 bases. This CDR3 has 12 residues. CDR3 region: CATVDRGSEQYF. CDR3 bases: TGTGCCACCGTGGACAGGGGATCCGAGCAGTACTTC.

The V call is TRBV12-3 or TRBV12-4, the J call TRBJ1-1; D is perhaps TRBD1 (6 bases). The V end lost 6 bases, the J end lost 1 base, and 9 bases lay between the germline ends. The CDR3 length is 13 residues. The DNA of the CDR3 is TGTGCCAGCAGCCGGGGACAGAACACTGAAGCTTTCTTT. Translation: CASSRGQNTEAFF.

This clone was counted a few times. The genes are TRBV19 and TRBJ1-2; D ambiguous. This CDR3 region has 13 residues. V was pared by 1 base and J by 3 bases, with 6 bases between. Germline-derived CDR1 and CDR2 are LNHDA and SQIVND (reference sequence). The CDR3 is CASSIARYYGYTF. CDR3 bases: TGTGCCAGTAGTATAGCCAGGTACTATGGCTACACCTTC.

This rearrangement joins TRBV14 to TRBJ1-2; D call uncertain. V was clipped by 1 base and J by 7 bases, with 19 bases between them. This CDR3 region has 16 residues. CDR1 is SGHDN, CDR2 FVKESK, per germline. As DNA, the CDR3 is TGTGCCAGCAGCCAAGTTAGGAGCTTACGCGTAGGTGGCTACACCTTC. Amino acid sequence: CASSQVRSLRVGGYTF.

This chain connects TRBV5-1 to TRBJ1-6; TRBD1 aligns across 7 bases. This CDR3 spans 14 amino acids. Germline V lookup: CDR1 SGHRS, CDR2 YFSETQ. Trimming took 4 bases from V and 8 from J; bases not matched to a gene: 6. CDR3 DNA: TGCGCCAGCAGCCAGGGACAGATGGATTCACCCCTCCACTTT. Translating gives CASSQGQMDSPLHF.